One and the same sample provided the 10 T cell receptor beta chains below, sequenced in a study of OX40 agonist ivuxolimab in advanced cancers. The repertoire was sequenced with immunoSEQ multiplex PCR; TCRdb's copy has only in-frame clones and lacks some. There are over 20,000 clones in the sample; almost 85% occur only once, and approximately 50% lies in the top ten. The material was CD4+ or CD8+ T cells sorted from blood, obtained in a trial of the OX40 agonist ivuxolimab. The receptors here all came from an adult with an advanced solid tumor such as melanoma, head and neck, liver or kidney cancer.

The CDR3 reads CASSEGLSGGYTF. CDR3 DNA sequence: TGTGCCAGCAGTGAGGGCCTTTCTGGGGGCTACACCTTC. This rearrangement joins TRBV2 to TRBJ1-2; no firm D call. The CDR3 is 13 amino acids. The germline gives CDR1 SNHLY, CDR2 FYNNEI. The V end lost 3 bases, the J end lost 8 bases, and 13 bases lay between the germline ends.

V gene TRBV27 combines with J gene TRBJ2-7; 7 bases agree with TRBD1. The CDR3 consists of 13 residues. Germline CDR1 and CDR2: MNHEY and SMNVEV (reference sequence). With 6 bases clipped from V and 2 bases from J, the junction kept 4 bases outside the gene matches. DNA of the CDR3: TGTGCCAGCAGCCACAGGGGAACCTACGAGCAGTACTTC. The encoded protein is CASSHRGTYEQYF.

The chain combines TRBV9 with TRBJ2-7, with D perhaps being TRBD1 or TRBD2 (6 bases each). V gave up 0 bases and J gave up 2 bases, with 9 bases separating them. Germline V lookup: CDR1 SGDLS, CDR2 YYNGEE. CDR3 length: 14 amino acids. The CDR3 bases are TGTGCCAGCAGCGTAGGGGGGGCCGCCTACGAGCAGTACTTC. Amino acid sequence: CASSVGGAAYEQYF.

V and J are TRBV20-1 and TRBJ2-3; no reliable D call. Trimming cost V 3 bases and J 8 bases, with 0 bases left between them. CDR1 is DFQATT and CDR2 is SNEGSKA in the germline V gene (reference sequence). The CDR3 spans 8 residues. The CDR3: CSASTQYF. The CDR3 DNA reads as TGCAGTGCTAGTACGCAGTATTTT.

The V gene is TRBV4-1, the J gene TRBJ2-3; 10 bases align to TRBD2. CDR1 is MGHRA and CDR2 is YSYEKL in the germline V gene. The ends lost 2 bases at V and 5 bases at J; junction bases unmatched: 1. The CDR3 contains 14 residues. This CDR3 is CASSQSGGEDTQYF. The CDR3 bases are TGCGCCAGCAGCCAAAGCGGGGGGGAAGATACGCAGTATTTT.

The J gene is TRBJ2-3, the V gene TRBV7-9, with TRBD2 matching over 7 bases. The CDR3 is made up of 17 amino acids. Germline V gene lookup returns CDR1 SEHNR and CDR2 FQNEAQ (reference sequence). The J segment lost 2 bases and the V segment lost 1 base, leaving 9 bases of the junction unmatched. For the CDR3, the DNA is TGTGCCAGCAGCTTAGGGGGCGGGGGAGCTCACACAGATACGCAGTATTTT. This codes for CASSLGGGGAHTDTQYF.

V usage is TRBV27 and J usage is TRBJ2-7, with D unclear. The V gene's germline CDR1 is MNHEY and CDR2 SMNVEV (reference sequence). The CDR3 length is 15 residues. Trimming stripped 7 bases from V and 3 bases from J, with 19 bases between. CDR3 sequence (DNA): TGTGCCAGCACCATGGCGGTGGCGAAATTCTACGAGCAGTACTTC. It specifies CASTMAVAKFYEQYF.

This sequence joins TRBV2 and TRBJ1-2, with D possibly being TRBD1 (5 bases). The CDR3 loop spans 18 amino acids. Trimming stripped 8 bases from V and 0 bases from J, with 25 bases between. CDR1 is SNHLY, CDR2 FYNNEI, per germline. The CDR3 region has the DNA TGTGCCAGCGGACCGGAATCGCCCCACCAGGGCCCTAACTATGGCTACACCTTC. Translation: CASGPESPHQGPNYGYTF.

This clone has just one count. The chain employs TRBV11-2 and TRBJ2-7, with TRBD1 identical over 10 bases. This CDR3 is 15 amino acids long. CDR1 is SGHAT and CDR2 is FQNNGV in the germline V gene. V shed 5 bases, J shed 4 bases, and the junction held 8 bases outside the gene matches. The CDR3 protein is CASSDETGGRYEQYF. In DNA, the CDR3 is TGTGCCAGCAGCGACGAGACAGGGGGCAGGTACGAGCAGTACTTC.

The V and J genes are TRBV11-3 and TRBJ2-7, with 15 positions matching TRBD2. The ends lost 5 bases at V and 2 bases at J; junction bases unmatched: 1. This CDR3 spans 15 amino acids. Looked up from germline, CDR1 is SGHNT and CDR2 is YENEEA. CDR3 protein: CASSRTSGGAYEQYF. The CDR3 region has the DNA TGTGCCAGCAGCCGGACTAGCGGGGGGGCCTACGAGCAGTACTTC.